The source of this T cell receptor (beta chain) is a study of CD8+CD57+ T cells in acquired aplastic anemia. The TCR beta profiling, which covered VDJ combination and CDR3 sequence, was carried out using genomic DNA as the template. TCRdb reanalysed the reads using MiXCR and keeps one entry per CDR3 protein. The data contain around 150,000 distinct CDR3 sequences, 71% of them singletons. CDR3 size: 13 residues. Germline CDR1 SGHVS, CDR2 FQNEAQ. V was cut by 5 bases and J by 1 base, with 7 bases left in between. Sequenced patients had shown CD8+CD57+ cell expansion by flow cytometry. Sample: sorted CD4+, CD8+, or CD8+CD57+ T cells (not recorded which) from PBMCs. The chain recombines TRBV7-8 with TRBJ2-3; D may match TRBD1 or TRBD2 (5 bases each). This clonotype originated in a human donor with aplastic anemia. For the CDR3, the DNA is TGTGCCAGCAGCAGGGACGGCACAGATACGCAGTATTTT. As protein: CASSRDGTDTQYF. The entire variable domain, with the rest obtained from reference TRBV7-8 and TRBJ2-3, is as follows: GAGVSQSPRYKVAKRGQDVALRCDPISGHVSLFWYQQALGQGPEFLTYFQNEAQLDKSGLPSDRFFAERPEGSVSTLKIQRTQQEDSAVYLCASSRDGTDTQYFGPGTRLTVL.